Listed below are T cell receptor beta chains from one sample, sequenced in a study of blood T cell repertoires in COVID-19. Clones were read by immunoSEQ multiplex PCR, and TCRdb kept only the in-frame ones, dropping some. This table has 170,000 or so clones, almost 80% appearing once. The sequencing input was peripheral blood. These receptors were collected from a woman aged 65 to 85 with acute or convalescent COVID-19. CDR3s include the opening cysteine and the closing phenylalanine or tryptophan.

v_gene	j_gene	CDR3aa
TRBV6-6	TRBJ2-1	CASSARVGRSYNEQFF
TRBV5-1	TRBJ1-3	CASSLALSSGNTIYF
TRBV5-1	TRBJ2-1	CASSAGSNSLTYNEQFF
TRBV6-6	TRBJ2-7	CASGRPQGATYEQYF
TRBV5-4	TRBJ2-5	CASSRGAGNAQETQYF
TRBV6-5	TRBJ1-2	CASGRDAANYGYTF
TRBV19	TRBJ1-1	CASMAVAGGPTEAFF
TRBV2	TRBJ1-5	CASSATGNIQPQHF
TRBV7-3	TRBJ1-6	CASSRLRWGYSPLHF
TRBV19	TRBJ2-1	CASSIRLDSYNEQFF
TRBV7-9	TRBJ1-5	CASSPLGVGQPQHF
TRBV27	TRBJ2-6	CASTTPGAGANVLTF
TRBV5-5	TRBJ2-1	CASSFVGSYNEQFF
TRBV27	TRBJ1-4	CASSPGLREKLFF
TRBV19	TRBJ1-2	CASSTRDSMGYTF
TRBV5-1	TRBJ1-2	CASSLEQANYGYTF
TRBV11-3	TRBJ2-1	CASSLLWQNEQFF
TRBV5-1	TRBJ2-5	CASSEQGLSQETQYF
TRBV19	TRBJ2-1	CASSMGQVNNEQFF
TRBV19	TRBJ2-1	CASSQGQYNEQFF
TRBV4-1	TRBJ2-1	CASSQDQGLAGGVEQFF
TRBV4-2	TRBJ1-6	CASSKGQGDNSPLHF
TRBV4-2	TRBJ1-2	CASSQDRDRGPGYTF
TRBV30	TRBJ2-3	CAWSGWASGSTDTQYF
TRBV6-4	TRBJ2-2	CASSDMGLGDTGELFF
TRBV29-1	TRBJ1-1	CSVNPGPEDTEAFF
TRBV7-6	TRBJ2-7	CASSRLPTGSHEQYF
TRBV19	TRBJ1-1	CASSMVGRTTEAFF
TRBV10-1	TRBJ2-7	CASSDRGSPGQGADEQYF
TRBV6-4	TRBJ2-2	CASTPLAGHTGELFF
TRBV5-1	TRBJ2-7	CASSVDRGEQYF
TRBV19	TRBJ2-3	CASSPGQNNMVLADTQYF
TRBV9	TRBJ1-1	CASSARVGTPNTEAFF
TRBV14	TRBJ2-7	CASSQGLAVTYEQYF
TRBV5-5	TRBJ2-1	CASSLLAGNYNEQFF
TRBV2	TRBJ1-6	CASSAEDRIMAPLHF
TRBV5-4	TRBJ2-1	CASRKDSYNEQFF
TRBV27	TRBJ2-5	CASSPLDKQETQYF
TRBV5-1	TRBJ1-2	CASNGGQGTDGYTF
TRBV2	TRBJ2-7	CASNLAGNNYEQYF
TRBV30	TRBJ2-1	CAWSQDRGNEQFF
TRBV11-2	TRBJ2-1	CASSLDPTAYNEQFF
TRBV3-1/TRBV3-2	TRBJ2-7	CASSQRRNYEQYF
TRBV12-5	TRBJ2-1	CASGLLRTGHGIGNEQFF
TRBV6-5	TRBJ1-6	CASSYRDRGVNSPLHF
TRBV29-1	TRBJ2-5	CSVRQGLDNGQTQYF